The 16 T cell receptor beta chains below come from one sample, sequenced in a study of T-cell reconstitution after alpha-beta-depleted transplantation in children. Unique molecular identifiers were incorporated into the prepared TCRbeta library. TCRdb re-derived calls from the PCR reads in MiXCR, one entry per CDR3 protein. The sample has more than 550,000 distinct CDR3 sequences; about 10% are singletons. Sequenced here: PBMCs from the stem cell graft donor, sampled from the stem cell graft. The receptors here all came from a human donor who donated a stem cell graft to a child with acute myeloid leukemia.

This clonotype was counted between two and nine times. The chain is built from TRBV7-6 and TRBJ2-5, with D perhaps assigned TRBD1 or TRBD2 (6 bases each). Germline values: CDR1 SGHVS, CDR2 FNYEAQ. This CDR3 is built from 15 residues. Trimming pared 1 base from V and 3 bases from J, leaving 12 bases between. The CDR3 bases are TGTGCCAGCAGCTTAGGGCCAGGGGAGGAAGAGACCCAGTACTTC. Its protein is CASSLGPGEEETQYF. Together with reference TRBV7-6 and TRBJ2-5, the CDR3 gives the full variable domain: GAGVSQSPRYKVTKRGQDVALRCDPISGHVSLYWYRQALGQGPEFLTYFNYEAQQDKSGLPNDRFSAERPEGSISTLTIQRTEQRDSAMYRCASSLGPGEEETQYFGPGTRLLVL.

There are a few counts of this clonotype. The chain joins TRBV18 to TRBJ1-1; tentative D call: TRBD1 (5 bases). V was pared by 5 bases and J by 0 bases, with 13 bases between. Germline values: CDR1 KGHSH, CDR2 LQKENI. The CDR3 runs to 15 residues. In DNA, the CDR3 is TGTGCCAGCTCAGTCCGGGGCAGCTTGAACACTGAAGCTTTCTTT. Protein: CASSVRGSLNTEAFF.

V gene TRBV9 combines with J gene TRBJ2-3; either TRBD1 or TRBD2 may supply D (5 bases each). With 4 bases removed from V and 1 base from J, the gap between germline ends came to 22 bases. The CDR3 length is 18 residues. Germline CDR1 SGDLS, CDR2 YYNGEE. The CDR3 spells CASSLRPDSGMGTDTQYF. DNA for the CDR3: TGTGCCAGCAGCCTCCGACCGGACTCAGGGATGGGCACAGATACGCAGTATTTT.

This clonotype was seen more than once but under ten times. CDR3 bases: TGTGCCAGCAGTGAGGAAGGGTTCGGGGAAAAACTGTTTTTT. This codes for CASSEEGFGEKLFF. The chain links TRBV2 to TRBJ1-4, with D uncertain. The CDR3 is 14 residues long. Looked up from germline, CDR1 is SNHLY and CDR2 is FYNNEI. V lost 3 bases and J lost 8, with 13 bases in between.

This clonotype was detected a few times. The CDR3, as DNA: TGTGCCAGCATCGGACAGGGGGCAGGCTATGGCTACACCTTC. Its translation is CASIGQGAGYGYTF. The J gene is TRBJ1-2, the V gene TRBV6-1, with 11 bases aligning to TRBD1. Germline V gene data show CDR1 as MNHNS and CDR2 as SASEGT. The CDR3 has 14 amino acids. V shed 7 bases and J 4 bases; nucleotides not matched to a gene: 5.

This clonotype was found many times. The chain uses TRBV15 and TRBJ2-7, with 11 nucleotides matching TRBD1. The CDR3 has 15 amino acids. CDR1 is LNHNV, CDR2 YYDKDF, per germline (reference sequence). With V trimmed by 4 bases and J by 5 bases, 7 bases remained unmatched. This CDR3 is CATSISGTGGNEQYF. CDR3 nucleotides: TGTGCCACCAGCATATCCGGGACAGGGGGAAACGAGCAGTACTTC.

V and J are TRBV4-3 and TRBJ1-1; D might be TRBD1 (6 bases). The CDR3 has 15 residues. Trimming shortened V by 3 bases and J by 3 bases, and 14 bases separated the two germline ends. The germline gives CDR1 LGHNA, CDR2 YSLEER. This chain's CDR3 is CASSHVDRTDTEAFF. The CDR3 coding sequence is TGCGCCAGCAGCCATGTGGACAGAACGGACACTGAAGCTTTCTTT.

The table lists this clonotype with a few counts. The chain combines TRBV20-1 with TRBJ2-4; D might be TRBD2 (6 bases). The CDR3 extends over 15 amino acids. Germline values: CDR1 DFQATT, CDR2 SNEGSKA (reference sequence). The V and J ends lost 3 bases and 3 bases respectively, with 15 bases between them. CDR3 protein: CSASPAGTRKNIQYF. DNA of the CDR3: TGCAGTGCTAGCCCAGCCGGGACTCGCAAAAACATTCAGTACTTC.

The chain employs TRBV7-2 and TRBJ2-7; 7 bases match TRBD2. From germline, CDR1 is SGHTA and CDR2 FQGNSA. The CDR3 extends over 15 amino acids. Losses at the gene ends were 1 base for V and 4 bases for J; bases not matched to a gene: 7. This CDR3 reads CASSLEAGDGYEQYF. Here the CDR3 DNA reads TGTGCCAGCAGCTTAGAGGCGGGAGACGGGTACGAGCAGTACTTC.

This chain joins TRBV28 and TRBJ1-2; D perhaps matches TRBD1 (6 bases). The CDR3 consists of 12 residues. Germline V gene sequence: CDR1 MDHEN, CDR2 SYDVKM. V was cut by 4 bases and J by 4 bases, with 7 bases left in between. CDR3 bases: TGTGCCAGCAGTTCACAGGGCTATGGCTACACCTTC. Translated: CASSSQGYGYTF.

The chain uses TRBV15 and TRBJ2-2; D is possibly TRBD1 or TRBD2 (5 bases each). With 3 bases removed from V and 8 bases from J, the gap between germline ends came to 16 bases. CDR1 LNHNV and CDR2 YYDKDF come from the germline V gene (reference sequence). This CDR3 has 15 residues. Here the CDR3 DNA reads TGTGCCACCAGCAGGGGGGACGGAGAACATGGGGAGCTGTTTTTT. It specifies CATSRGDGEHGELFF.

This clonotype appeared many times. As DNA, the CDR3 is TGTGCCAGCAGCTTAATCCGGGACAGAGTTGAGCAGTTCTTC. This encodes CASSLIRDRVEQFF. This sequence joins TRBV7-9 and TRBJ2-1; 7 nucleotides align to TRBD1. CDR3 size: 14 residues. V was clipped by 2 bases and J by 9 bases; unmatched bases: 7. The germline V gene encodes CDR1 SEHNR and CDR2 FQNEAQ (reference sequence).

The chain employs TRBV6-1 and TRBJ2-1; 16 nucleotides agree with TRBD2. The CDR3 extends over 18 amino acids. CDR1 and CDR2 (germline): MNHNS, SASEGT. Trimming at V came to 6 bases and at J to 3 bases, leaving 8 bases not matched to a gene. Written as DNA, the CDR3 is TGTGCCAGCAGCACCGGGACTAGCGGGAGGGCTCTCTACAATGAGCAGTTCTTC. Translation gives CASSTGTSGRALYNEQFF.

This clonotype was recorded a few times. The rearrangement links TRBV7-2 to TRBJ2-7; 9 bases agree with TRBD1. J was trimmed by 2 bases and V by 7 bases; bases with no gene match: 6. Germline CDR1 is SGHTA and CDR2 is FQGNSA. The CDR3 covers 14 residues. CDR3 DNA sequence: TGTGCCAGCAAGACGGACAGGGGCCCCTACGAGCAGTACTTC. This translates into CASKTDRGPYEQYF.

At least ten counts were recorded for this clonotype. This chain connects TRBV29-1 to TRBJ2-7, with D perhaps matching TRBD1 (6 bases). This CDR3 contains 15 residues. V was clipped by 6 bases and J by 2 bases, with 20 bases between them. In germline, CDR1 is SQVTM, CDR2 ANQGSEA. The DNA of the CDR3 is TGCAGCGTGCTGACAGGCCAGCCTCGTGCCTACGAGCAGTACTTC. It yields the protein CSVLTGQPRAYEQYF.

The chain is built from TRBV29-1 and TRBJ2-5, with 7 nucleotides matching TRBD1. Germline V gives CDR1 SQVTM, CDR2 ANQGSEA. The J segment lost 5 bases and the V segment lost 6 bases, leaving 6 bases of the junction unmatched. There are 12 residues in the CDR3. CDR3 nucleotide sequence: TGCAGCGTCAGACAGGGTGTGGAGACCCAGTACTTC. It is translated as CSVRQGVETQYF.